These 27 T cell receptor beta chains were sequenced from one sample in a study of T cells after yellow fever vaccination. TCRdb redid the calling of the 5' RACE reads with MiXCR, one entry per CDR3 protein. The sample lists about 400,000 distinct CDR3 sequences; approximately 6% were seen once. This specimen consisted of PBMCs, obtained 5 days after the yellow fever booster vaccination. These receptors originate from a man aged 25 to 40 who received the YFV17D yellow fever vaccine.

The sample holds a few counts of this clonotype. The CDR3 coding sequence is TGTGCCAGCAGTGAAGTGCTTTGGCGGGAGTGGGATGAGCAGTTCTTC. It yields the protein CASSEVLWREWDEQFF. The chain is built from TRBV2 and TRBJ2-1; 7 bases agree with TRBD2. Germline V gene sequence: CDR1 SNHLY, CDR2 FYNNEI. There are 16 residues in the CDR3. V shed 1 base and J 8 bases; nucleotides not matched to a gene: 11.

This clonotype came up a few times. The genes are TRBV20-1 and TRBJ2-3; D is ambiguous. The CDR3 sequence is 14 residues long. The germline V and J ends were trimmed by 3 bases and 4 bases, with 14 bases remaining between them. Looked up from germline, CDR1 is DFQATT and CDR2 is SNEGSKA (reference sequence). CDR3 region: CSASFSTGSDTQYF. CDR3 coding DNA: TGCAGTGCTAGCTTTTCGACTGGATCAGATACGCAGTATTTT.

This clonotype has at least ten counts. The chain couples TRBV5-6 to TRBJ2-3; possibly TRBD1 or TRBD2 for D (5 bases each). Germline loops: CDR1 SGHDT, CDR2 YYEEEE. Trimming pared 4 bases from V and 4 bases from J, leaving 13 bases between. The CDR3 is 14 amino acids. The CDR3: CASSRGTAADTQYF. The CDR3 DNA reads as TGTGCCAGCAGCAGAGGGACGGCGGCAGATACGCAGTATTTT.

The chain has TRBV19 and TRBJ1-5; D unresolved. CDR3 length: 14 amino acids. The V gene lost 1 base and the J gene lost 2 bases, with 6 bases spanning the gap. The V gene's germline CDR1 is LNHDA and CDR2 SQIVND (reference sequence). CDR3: CASSIGQGNQPQHF. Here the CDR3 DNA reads TGTGCCAGTAGTATAGGGCAGGGCAATCAGCCCCAGCATTTT.

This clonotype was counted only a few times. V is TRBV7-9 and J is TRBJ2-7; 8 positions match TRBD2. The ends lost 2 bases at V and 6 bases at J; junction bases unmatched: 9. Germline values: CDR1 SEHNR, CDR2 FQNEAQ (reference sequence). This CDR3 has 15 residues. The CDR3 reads CASSLQNLAGSEQYF. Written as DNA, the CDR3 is TGTGCCAGCAGCTTACAGAACCTAGCGGGCTCCGAGCAGTACTTC.

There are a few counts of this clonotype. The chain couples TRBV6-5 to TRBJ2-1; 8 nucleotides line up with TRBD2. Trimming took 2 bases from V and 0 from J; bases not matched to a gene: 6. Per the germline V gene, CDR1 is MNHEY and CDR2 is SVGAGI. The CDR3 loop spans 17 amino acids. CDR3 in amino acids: CASSYPSSGSSYNEQFF. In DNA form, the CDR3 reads TGTGCCAGCAGTTACCCTAGCAGCGGGAGCTCCTACAATGAGCAGTTCTTC.

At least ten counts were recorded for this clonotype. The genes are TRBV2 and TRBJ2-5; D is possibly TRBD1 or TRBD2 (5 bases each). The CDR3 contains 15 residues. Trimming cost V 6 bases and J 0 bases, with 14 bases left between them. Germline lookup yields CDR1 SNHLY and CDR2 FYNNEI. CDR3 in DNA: TGTGCCAGCAGCACTAGGCAGGGAAACCAAGAGACCCAGTACTTC. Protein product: CASSTRQGNQETQYF.

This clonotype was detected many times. CDR3 sequence reads: CASSQTSGRYDTQYF. In nucleotides, the CDR3 is TGTGCCAGCAGCCAGACTAGCGGGAGGTATGATACGCAGTATTTT. J is TRBJ2-3 and V is TRBV7-9, with TRBD2 identical over 13 bases. V was clipped by 5 bases and J by 6 bases; unmatched bases: 5. Germline loops: CDR1 SEHNR, CDR2 FQNEAQ (reference sequence). The CDR3 loop spans 15 amino acids.

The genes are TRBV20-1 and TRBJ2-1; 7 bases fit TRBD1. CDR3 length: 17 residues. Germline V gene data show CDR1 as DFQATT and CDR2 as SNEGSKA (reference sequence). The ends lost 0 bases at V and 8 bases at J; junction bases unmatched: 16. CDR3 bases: TGCAGTGCTAGAGAGATGGGCTCAGACAGGGACGGAGATGAGCAGTTCTTC. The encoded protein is CSAREMGSDRDGDEQFF.

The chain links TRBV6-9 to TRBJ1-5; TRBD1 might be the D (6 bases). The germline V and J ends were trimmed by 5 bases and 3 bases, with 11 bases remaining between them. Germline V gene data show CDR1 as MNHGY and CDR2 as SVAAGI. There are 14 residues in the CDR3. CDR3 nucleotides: TGTGCCAGCAGTACACAGGGCTCCAATCAGCCCCAGCATTTT. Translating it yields CASSTQGSNQPQHF.

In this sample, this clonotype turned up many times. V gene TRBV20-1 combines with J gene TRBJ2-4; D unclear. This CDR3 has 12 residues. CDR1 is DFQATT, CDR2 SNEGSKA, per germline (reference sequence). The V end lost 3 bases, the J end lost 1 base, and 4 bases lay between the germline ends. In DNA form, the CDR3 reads TGCAGTGCTAGTGAGGCCAAAAACATTCAGTACTTC. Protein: CSASEAKNIQYF.

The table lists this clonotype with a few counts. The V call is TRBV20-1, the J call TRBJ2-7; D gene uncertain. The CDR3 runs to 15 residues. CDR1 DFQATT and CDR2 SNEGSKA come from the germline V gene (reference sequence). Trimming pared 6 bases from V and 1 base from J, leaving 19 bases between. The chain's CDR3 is CSANDFDRSSYEQYF. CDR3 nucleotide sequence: TGCAGTGCCAATGACTTTGATAGGAGTTCCTACGAGCAGTACTTC.

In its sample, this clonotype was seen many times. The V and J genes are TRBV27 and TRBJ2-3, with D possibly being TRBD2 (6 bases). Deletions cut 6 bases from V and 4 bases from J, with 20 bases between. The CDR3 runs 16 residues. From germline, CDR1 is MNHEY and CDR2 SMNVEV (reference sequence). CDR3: CASSPLTFWGADTQYF. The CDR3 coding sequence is TGTGCCAGCAGCCCTCTGACTTTCTGGGGGGCAGATACGCAGTATTTT.

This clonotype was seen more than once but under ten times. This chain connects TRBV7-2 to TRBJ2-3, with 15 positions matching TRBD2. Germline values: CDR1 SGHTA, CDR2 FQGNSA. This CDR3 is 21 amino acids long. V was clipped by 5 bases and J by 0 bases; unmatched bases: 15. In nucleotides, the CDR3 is TGTGCCAGCAGCCGAATACTCACGGGACTAGCGGGGGGAACTAGCACAGATACGCAGTATTTT. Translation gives CASSRILTGLAGGTSTDTQYF.

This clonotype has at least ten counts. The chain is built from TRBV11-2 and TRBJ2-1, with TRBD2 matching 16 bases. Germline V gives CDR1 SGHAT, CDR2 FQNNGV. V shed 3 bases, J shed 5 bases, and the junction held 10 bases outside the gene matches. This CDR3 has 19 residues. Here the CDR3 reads CASSFRGLAGGRHDNEQFF. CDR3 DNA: TGTGCCAGCAGCTTCCGGGGACTAGCGGGAGGGAGGCATGACAATGAGCAGTTCTTC.

The CDR3 spells CATSAGQGTHEQYF. CDR3 nucleotide sequence: TGTGCCACCAGTGCGGGTCAGGGTACCCACGAGCAGTACTTC. The rearrangement joins TRBV24-1 to TRBJ2-7; D possibly corresponds to TRBD1 (5 bases). Germline lookup yields CDR1 KGHDR and CDR2 SFDVKD. Deletions cut 5 bases from V and 5 bases from J, with 15 bases between. The CDR3 is made up of 14 amino acids.

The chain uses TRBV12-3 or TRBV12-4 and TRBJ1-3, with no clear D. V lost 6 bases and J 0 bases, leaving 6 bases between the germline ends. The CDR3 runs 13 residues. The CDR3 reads CASSFSSGNTIYF. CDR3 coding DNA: TGTGCCAGCAGCTTCAGCTCTGGAAACACCATATATTTT.

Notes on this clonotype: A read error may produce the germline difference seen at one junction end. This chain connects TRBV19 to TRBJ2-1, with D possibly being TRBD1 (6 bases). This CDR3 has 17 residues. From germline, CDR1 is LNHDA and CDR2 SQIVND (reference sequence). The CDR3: CARSNLWDIRSYNEQFF. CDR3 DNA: TGTGCCAGAAGTAACCTTTGGGACATTCGCTCCTACAATGAGCAGTTCTTC.

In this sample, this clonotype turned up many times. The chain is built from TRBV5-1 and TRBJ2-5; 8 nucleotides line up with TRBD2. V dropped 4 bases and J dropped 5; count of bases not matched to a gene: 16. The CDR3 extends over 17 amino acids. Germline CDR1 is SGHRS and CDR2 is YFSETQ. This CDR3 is CASSPRLIGTSEETQYF. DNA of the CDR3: TGCGCCAGCAGCCCCCGCCTAATCGGGACTAGTGAGGAGACCCAGTACTTC.

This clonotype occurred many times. This chain's CDR3 is CASSLTGTAPREQYF. CDR3 coding DNA: TGCGCCAGCAGCTTAACCGGGACCGCCCCGCGCGAGCAGTACTTC. The chain couples TRBV5-1 to TRBJ2-7, with D possibly called TRBD1 or TRBD2 (5 bases each). V was shortened by 2 bases and J by 6 bases, with 18 bases between the two germline ends. Germline CDR1 and CDR2: SGHRS and YFSETQ. This CDR3 contains 15 residues.

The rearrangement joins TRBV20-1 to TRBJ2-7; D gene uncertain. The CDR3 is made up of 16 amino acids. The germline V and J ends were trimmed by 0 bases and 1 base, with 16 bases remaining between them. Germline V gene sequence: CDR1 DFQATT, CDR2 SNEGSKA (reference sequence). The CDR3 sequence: CSARDRTASFSYEQYF. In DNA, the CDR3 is TGCAGTGCTAGAGATCGTACAGCGAGCTTTTCCTACGAGCAGTACTTC.

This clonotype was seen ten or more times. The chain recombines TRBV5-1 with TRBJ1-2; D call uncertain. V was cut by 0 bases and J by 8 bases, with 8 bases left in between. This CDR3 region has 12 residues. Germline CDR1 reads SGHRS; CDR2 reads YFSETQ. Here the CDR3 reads CASSLDYGGYTF. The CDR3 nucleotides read TGCGCCAGCAGCTTGGACTACGGCGGCTACACCTTC.

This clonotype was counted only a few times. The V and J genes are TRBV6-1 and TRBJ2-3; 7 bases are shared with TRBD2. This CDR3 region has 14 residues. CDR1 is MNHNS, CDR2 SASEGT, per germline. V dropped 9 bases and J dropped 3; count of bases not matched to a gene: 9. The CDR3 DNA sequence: TGTGCCAGTAATAGCGGGTCCCGTACAGATACGCAGTATTTT. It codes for CASNSGSRTDTQYF.

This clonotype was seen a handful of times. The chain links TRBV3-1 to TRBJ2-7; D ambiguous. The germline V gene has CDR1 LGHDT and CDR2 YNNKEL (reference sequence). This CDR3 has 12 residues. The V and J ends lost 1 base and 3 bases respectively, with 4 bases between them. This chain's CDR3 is CASSQGIYEQYF. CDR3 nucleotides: TGTGCCAGCAGCCAAGGGATCTACGAGCAGTACTTC.

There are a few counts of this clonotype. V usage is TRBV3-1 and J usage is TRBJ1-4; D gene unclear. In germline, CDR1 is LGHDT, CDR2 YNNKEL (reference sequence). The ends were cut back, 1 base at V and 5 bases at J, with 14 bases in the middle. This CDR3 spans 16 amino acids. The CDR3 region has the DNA TGTGCCAGCAGCCAAGTACCCCTCCGGAGCAATGAAAAACTGTTTTTT. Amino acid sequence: CASSQVPLRSNEKLFF.

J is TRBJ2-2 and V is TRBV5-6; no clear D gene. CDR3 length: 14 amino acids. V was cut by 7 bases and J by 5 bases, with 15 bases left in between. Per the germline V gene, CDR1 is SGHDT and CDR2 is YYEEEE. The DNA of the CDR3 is TGTGCCAGCGGCCCCGGCAGCCTAACCGGGGAGCTGTTTTTT. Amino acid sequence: CASGPGSLTGELFF.

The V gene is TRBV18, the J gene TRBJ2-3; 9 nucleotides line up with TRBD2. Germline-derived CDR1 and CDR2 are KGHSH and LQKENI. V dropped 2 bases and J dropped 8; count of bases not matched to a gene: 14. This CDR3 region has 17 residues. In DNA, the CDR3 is TGTGCCAGCTCACCATCAATGGGCCTAGCGGGGTCCGGTACGCAGTATTTT. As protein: CASSPSMGLAGSGTQYF.